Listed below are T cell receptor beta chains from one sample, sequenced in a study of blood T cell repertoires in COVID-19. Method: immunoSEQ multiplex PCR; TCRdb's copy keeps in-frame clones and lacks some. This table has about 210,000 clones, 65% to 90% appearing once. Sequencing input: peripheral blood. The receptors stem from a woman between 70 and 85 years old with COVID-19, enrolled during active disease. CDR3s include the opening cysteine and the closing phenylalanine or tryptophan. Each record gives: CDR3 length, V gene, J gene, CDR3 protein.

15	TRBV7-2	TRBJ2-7	CASSTPGTSSYEQYF
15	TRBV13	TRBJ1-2	CASSGLGTGREGYTF
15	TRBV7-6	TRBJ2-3	CASSLRGERTDTQYF
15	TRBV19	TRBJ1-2	CASSLTGKGYYGYTF
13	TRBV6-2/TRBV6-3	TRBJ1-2	CASSGGQSYGYTF
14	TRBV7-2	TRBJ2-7	CASSLGTGRYEQYF
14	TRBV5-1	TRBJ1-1	CASSLAGGNTEAFF
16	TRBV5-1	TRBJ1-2	CASSLEGGQLNYGYTF
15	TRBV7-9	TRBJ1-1	CASSLGARENTEAFF
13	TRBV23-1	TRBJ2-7	CAEFGSGVYEQYF
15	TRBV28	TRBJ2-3	CASSLLDGDTDTQYF
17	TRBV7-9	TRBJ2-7	CASSLAFSGTGNDEQYF
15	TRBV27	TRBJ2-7	CASSPSGRASYEQYF
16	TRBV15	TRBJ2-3	CATSRGDRVVTDTQYF
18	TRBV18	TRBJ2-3	CASSPGVAGVRGTDTQYF
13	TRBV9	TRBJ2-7	CASSVEQGVEQYF
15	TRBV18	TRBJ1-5	CASSPGGLGNQPQHF
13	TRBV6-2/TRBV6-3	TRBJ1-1	CASSYRGRVEAFF
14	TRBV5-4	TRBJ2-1	CASSFGLAGGEQFF
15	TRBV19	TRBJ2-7	CASSIAGAGSYEQYF
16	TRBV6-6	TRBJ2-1	CASSYIPGGIYNEQFF
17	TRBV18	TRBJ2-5	CASSYGLAGYGQETQYF
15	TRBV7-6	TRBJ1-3	CASSPDRGSGNTIYF
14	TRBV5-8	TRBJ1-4	CASSLGRANEKLFF
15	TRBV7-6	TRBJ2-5	CASSLIEGYQETQYF
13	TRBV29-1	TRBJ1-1	CSVQGVHNTEAFF
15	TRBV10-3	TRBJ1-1	CATRQGSSPGTEAFF
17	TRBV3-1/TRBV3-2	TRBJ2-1	CASSQEGPSEAFNEQFF
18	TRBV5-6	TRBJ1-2	CASTHRTGVLIANYGYTF
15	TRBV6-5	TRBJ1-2	CASSPWTGGWNGYTF
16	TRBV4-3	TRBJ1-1	CASSQEGGQGNTEAFF
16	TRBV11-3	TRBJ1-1	CASSPWDRMGDTEAFF
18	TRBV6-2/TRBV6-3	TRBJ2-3	CASSYSSPGTSGSDTQYF
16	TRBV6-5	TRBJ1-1	CASSSIFTSVGTEAFF
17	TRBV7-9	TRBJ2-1	CASSLVSGRASYNEQFF
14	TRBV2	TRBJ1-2	CASTQDRGRNGYTF
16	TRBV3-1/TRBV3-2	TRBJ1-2	CASSQNIGDRGYGYTF
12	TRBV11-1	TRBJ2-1	CASSGRGNEQFF
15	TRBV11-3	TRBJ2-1	CASSVSGSWTNEQFF
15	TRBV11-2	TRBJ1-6	CASSPRVGSNSPLHF
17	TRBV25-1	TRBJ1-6	CASSDDREEAYNSPLHF
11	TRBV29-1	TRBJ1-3	CSAHSGNTIYF
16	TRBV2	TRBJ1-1	CASRPGQGLMNTEAFF
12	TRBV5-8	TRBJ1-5	CASSLRDQPQHF
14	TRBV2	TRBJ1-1	CASREQGAGSEAFF
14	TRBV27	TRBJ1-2	CASSLQGPSYGYTF
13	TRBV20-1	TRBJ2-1	CSASSQGKYEQFF
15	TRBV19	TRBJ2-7	CASSIGTGPSYEQYF
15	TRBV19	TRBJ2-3	CARRGRDRRTDTQYF
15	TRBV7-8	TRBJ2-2	CASSLRPGGTGELFF